This record looks at one TCR beta chain sequence and its context. This entry comes from a study of T cells in Graves' hyperthyroidism and ophthalmopathy. Amplification yielded TCR beta CDR3 regions, with RNA transcripts as the source. HTBI primers were the set used in a first-round RT-PCR of the TCR CDR3. From the multiplex PCR reads, TCRdb called clonotypes with MiXCR, one entry per CDR3 protein. The data contain 610,000 or so distinct CDR3 sequences, just over 45% of them singletons. The CDR3 extends over 15 amino acids. The germline V and J ends were trimmed by 4 bases and 3 bases, with 15 bases remaining between them. Germline V gene sequence: CDR1 SGHTA, CDR2 FQGTGA. The study based diagnoses on clinical symptoms, serum thyroxine and TRAb, thyroid ultrasound and orbital computed tomography.

The sequenced material came from peripheral blood or thyroid tissue (not recorded which). This receptor was taken from a woman aged 18-29 years with Graves' hyperthyroidism. The chain uses TRBV7-3 and TRBJ1-2; TRBD1 might be the D (5 bases). CDR3 sequence (DNA): TGTGCCAGCAGCTCCGGGGGGTCGAACGACTATGGCTACACCTTC. This codes for CASSSGGSNDYGYTF.